This TCR beta chain came from a study of cytomegalovirus exposure and HLA in healthy donors. Regarding the study as a whole: Reportedly, fewer N-insertions than the approximately 610-donor mean appeared in an Asian-associated ancestry cluster in a later analysis. Trimming of TCR beta V- and J-genes showed a link, identified in a later analysis, to a missense DCLRE1C variant.

Concerning this clone: Its antigen is not known.

Participants comprised healthy donors of bone marrow. Amplification used 60 Vbeta primers and 13 Jbeta primers. Measured with immunoSEQ multiplex PCR; TCRdb has only the in-frame clones, and not every one. This sample contains some 80,000 clones. CDR1 and CDR2 (germline): SGHTA, FQGNSA. V gave up 3 bases and J gave up 9 bases, with 11 bases separating them. The CDR3 is 12 residues long. The sample was PBMCs. This chain connects TRBV7-2 to TRBJ1-2; D is ambiguous. This TCR was sampled from a woman in her twenties or thirties in good health and CMV-seronegative. CDR3 protein: CASSLGPESYTF. For the CDR3, the DNA is TGTGCCAGCAGCTTGGGCCCTGAGAGCTACACCTTC.